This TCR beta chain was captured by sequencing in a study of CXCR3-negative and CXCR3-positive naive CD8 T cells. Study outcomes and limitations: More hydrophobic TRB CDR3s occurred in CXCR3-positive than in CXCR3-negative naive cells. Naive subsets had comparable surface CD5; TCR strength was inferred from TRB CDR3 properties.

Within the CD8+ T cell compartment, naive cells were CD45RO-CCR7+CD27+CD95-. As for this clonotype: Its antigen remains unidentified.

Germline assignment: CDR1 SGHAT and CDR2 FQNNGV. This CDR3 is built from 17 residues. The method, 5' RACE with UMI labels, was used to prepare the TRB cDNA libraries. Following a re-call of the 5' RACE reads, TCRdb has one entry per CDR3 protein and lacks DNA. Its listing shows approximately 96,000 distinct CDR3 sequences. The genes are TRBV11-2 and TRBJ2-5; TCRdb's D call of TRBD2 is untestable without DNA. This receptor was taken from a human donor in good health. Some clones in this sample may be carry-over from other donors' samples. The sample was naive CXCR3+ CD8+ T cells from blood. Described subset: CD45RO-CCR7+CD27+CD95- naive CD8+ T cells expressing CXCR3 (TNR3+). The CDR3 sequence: CASSLASSGGPGETQYF. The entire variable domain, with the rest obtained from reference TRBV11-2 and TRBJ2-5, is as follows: EAGVAQSPRYKIIEKRQSVAFWCNPISGHATLYWYQQILGQGPKLLIQFQNNGVVDDSQLPKDRFSAERLKGVDSTLKIQPAKLEDSAVYLCASSLASSGGPGETQYFGPGTRLLVL.